The 26 T cell receptor beta chains given below trace back to one sample, sequenced in a study of cytomegalovirus exposure and HLA in healthy donors. The primer mix had 60 Vbeta and 13 Jbeta primers. The assay was immunoSEQ multiplex PCR, and TCRdb's table has in-frame clones only and misses some. The data show roughly 150,000 clones, just over 75% seen once. Sequencing used PBMCs. The receptors here all came from a man aged 35 to 55 in good health and CMV-seronegative.

The chain uses TRBV9 and TRBJ2-5; D is undetermined. Per germline, CDR1 SGDLS and CDR2 YYNGEE. The CDR3 runs 15 residues. Trimming left V 3 bases short and J 1 base short, with 13 bases between. CDR3 loop: CASSADIVSQETQYF. The CDR3, as DNA: TGTGCCAGCAGCGCCGACATTGTAAGCCAAGAGACCCAGTACTTC.

The V call is TRBV6-1, the J call TRBJ2-2; 10 nucleotides match TRBD1. The CDR3 totals 14 residues. The V gene end was trimmed by 5 bases and the J gene end by 6 bases; junction bases not matched to a gene: 3. Germline V CDR1 and CDR2: MNHNS, SASEGT. CDR3 protein: CASSLGQGSGELFF. The CDR3 DNA reads TGTGCCAGCAGTTTGGGACAGGGGTCCGGGGAGCTGTTTTTT.

The gene calls are TRBV27 and TRBJ2-1, with D possibly matching TRBD2 (6 bases). V was clipped by 6 bases and J by 4 bases, with 10 bases between them. The CDR3 consists of 13 residues. Germline CDR1 is MNHEY and CDR2 is SMNVEV (reference sequence). The CDR3, as DNA: TGTGCCAGCAGGACTAGTTGGTACAATGAGCAGTTCTTC. Translation gives CASRTSWYNEQFF.

V gene TRBV7-6 combines with J gene TRBJ2-3, with D uncertain. From germline, CDR1 is SGHVS and CDR2 FNYEAQ. CDR3 length: 16 residues. Trimming took off 1 base at V and 0 bases at J, with 11 bases between the two ends. DNA for the CDR3: TGTGCCAGCAGCTTAGGAACGGCGGTTAGCACAGATACGCAGTATTTT. Protein: CASSLGTAVSTDTQYF.

V usage is TRBV5-1 and J usage is TRBJ2-2, with a possible D match to TRBD1 (6 bases). There are 14 residues in the CDR3. Trimming shortened V by 4 bases and J by 4 bases, and 11 bases separated the two germline ends. The V gene's germline CDR1 is SGHRS and CDR2 YFSETQ. CDR3 sequence (DNA): TGCGCCAGCAGCACAGGGACCGCCACCGGGGAGCTGTTTTTT. Translated, it gives CASSTGTATGELFF.

As concerns this clone: A read error may produce the germline difference seen at one junction end. V is TRBV7-9 and J is TRBJ2-7, with D perhaps matching TRBD1 (7 bases). This CDR3 has 14 amino acids. Per the germline V gene, CDR1 is SEHNR and CDR2 is FQNEAQ (reference sequence). CDR3 loop: CSSSPEGASYEQYF. CDR3 sequence (DNA): TGTTCCAGCAGCCCGGAGGGGGCTTCCTACGAGCAGTACTTC.

V and J are TRBV19 and TRBJ2-3, with 12 nucleotides matching TRBD2. Per germline, CDR1 LNHDA and CDR2 SQIVND (reference sequence). This CDR3 contains 21 residues. V gave up 3 bases and J gave up 4 bases; unmatched junction bases: 20. The CDR3 bases are TGTGCCAGTAGTATGCCACTAGCGGGAGGCGCGATTCCGGCGGTGGCAGATACGCAGTATTTT. Its translation is CASSMPLAGGAIPAVADTQYF.

This clone was detected only once. This CDR3 is CSVLGQFFNEQFF. The DNA for the CDR3 is TGCAGCGTCCTTGGACAGTTCTTCAATGAGCAGTTCTTC. The J gene is TRBJ2-1, the V gene TRBV29-1; D might be TRBD1 (6 bases). Germline V gene sequence: CDR1 SQVTM, CDR2 ANQGSEA. This CDR3 region has 13 residues. Trimming removed 6 bases from V and 6 bases from J, with 15 bases in between.

The genes are TRBV4-2 and TRBJ2-3; 9 nucleotides match TRBD2. Per the germline V gene, CDR1 is LGHNA and CDR2 is YNFKEQ. There are 16 residues in the CDR3. Losses at the gene ends were 0 bases for V and 4 bases for J; bases not matched to a gene: 5. DNA of the CDR3: TGTGCCAGCAGCCAAGAGGTAGCGGGAGATCCAGATACGCAGTATTTT. This encodes CASSQEVAGDPDTQYF.

The chain combines TRBV6-6 with TRBJ2-5; tentatively, D is TRBD2 (7 bases). CDR3 length: 14 amino acids. The V gene lost 4 bases and the J gene lost 5 bases, with 14 bases spanning the gap. Germline loops: CDR1 MNHNY, CDR2 SVGAGI (reference sequence). The CDR3 sequence: CASSWGGAEETQYF. CDR3 coding DNA: TGTGCCAGCAGTTGGGGGGGGGCCGAGGAGACCCAGTACTTC.

The genes are TRBV9 and TRBJ2-3; 11 positions agree with TRBD2. Germline V CDR1 and CDR2: SGDLS, YYNGEE. After removal of 3 bases from V and 2 bases from J, the junction contained 8 bases not matched to a gene. The CDR3 runs 17 residues. In DNA form, the CDR3 reads TGTGCCAGCAGCGACGGGACTAGCGGAGAATTCACAGATACGCAGTATTTT. It specifies CASSDGTSGEFTDTQYF.

J is TRBJ2-3 and V is TRBV5-1, with TRBD2 identical over 13 bases. This CDR3 comprises 15 residues. Germline assignment: CDR1 SGHRS and CDR2 YFSETQ. Trimming cost V 4 bases and J 5 bases; bases outside gene matches: 4. The CDR3 DNA sequence: TGCGCCAGCAGCAGGACTAGCGGGGGCGAAGATACGCAGTATTTT. Its translation: CASSRTSGGEDTQYF.

The genes are TRBV6-5 and TRBJ2-7; 9 nucleotides match TRBD1. The CDR3 is 15 amino acids. In germline, CDR1 is MNHEY, CDR2 SVGAGI. Trimming took 8 bases from V and 2 from J; bases not matched to a gene: 10. The CDR3 coding sequence is TGTGCCAGCCGAAGAACCGGGACAGGGACCTACGAGCAGTACTTC. This encodes CASRRTGTGTYEQYF.

The rearrangement uses TRBV30 and TRBJ2-2, with D tentatively TRBD2 (6 bases). Trimming removed 8 bases at V and 5 bases at J, with 18 bases between. CDR3 size: 14 residues. Germline values: CDR1 GTSNPN, CDR2 SVGIG (reference sequence). The CDR3 loop reads CAGPGTWSTGELFF. The DNA of the CDR3 is TGTGCCGGACCCGGGACTTGGTCGACCGGGGAGCTGTTTTTT.

The chain has TRBV14 and TRBJ2-7; 8 nucleotides agree with TRBD2. The germline CDR1 and CDR2 sequences are SGHDN and FVKESK. Trimming removed 4 bases from V and 0 bases from J; junction bases left unmatched: 8. The CDR3 totals 16 residues. The CDR3 sequence is CASSREAGAISYEQYF. The CDR3 nucleotides are TGTGCCAGCAGCCGTGAAGCGGGAGCGATCTCCTACGAGCAGTACTTC. Drawing the rest from reference TRBV14 and TRBJ2-7, the complete variable domain is EAGVTQFPSHSVIEKGQTVTLRCDPISGHDNLYWYRRVMGKEIKFLLHFVKESKQDESGMPNNRFLAERTGGTYSTLKVQPAELEDSGVYFCASSREAGAISYEQYFGPGTRLTVT.

This clone has more than one count but fewer than ten. This chain links TRBV19 with TRBJ2-1; TRBD2 agrees at 11 bases. The V gene's germline CDR1 is LNHDA and CDR2 SQIVND (reference sequence). The V and J ends lost 3 bases and 3 bases, in that order; junction bases with no gene match: 4. The length of the CDR3 is 16 residues. CDR3 sequence reads: CASSIRLAGIYNEQFF. Here the CDR3 DNA reads TGTGCCAGTAGTATTCGACTAGCGGGAATCTACAATGAGCAGTTCTTC.

The chain is built from TRBV13 and TRBJ1-3; D gene ambiguous. Deletions cut 4 bases from V and 2 bases from J, with 12 bases between. Germline CDR1 is PRHDT and CDR2 is FYEKMQ (reference sequence). The CDR3 runs to 15 residues. CDR3 region: CASSSRGWTGNTIYF. In nucleotides, the CDR3 is TGTGCCAGCAGCTCAAGAGGGTGGACTGGAAACACCATATATTTT. The complete variable domain, with remaining parts taken from reference TRBV13 and TRBJ1-3, reads AAGVIQSPRHLIKEKRETATLKCYPIPRHDTVYWYQQGPGQDPQFLISFYEKMQSDKGSIPDRFSAQQFSDYHSELNMSSLELGDSALYFCASSSRGWTGNTIYFGEGSWLTVV.

The chain recombines TRBV28 with TRBJ1-2, with 8 bases aligning to TRBD1. Germline V CDR1 and CDR2: MDHEN, SYDVKM. The CDR3 is made up of 15 amino acids. V lost 2 bases and J lost 5; bases outside the gene matches: 7. This CDR3 reads CASSLPGTGGYGYTF. CDR3 DNA sequence: TGTGCCAGCAGTTTACCCGGAACAGGGGGATATGGCTACACCTTC.

V gene TRBV10-1 combines with J gene TRBJ1-1; tentative D call: TRBD1 (5 bases). CDR3 size: 14 residues. Trimming cost V 5 bases and J 4 bases, with 14 bases left between them. Germline CDR1 reads WNHNN; CDR2 reads SYGVQD (reference sequence). Here the CDR3 DNA reads TGCGCCAGCAGTCCCAGGGAGGACGGCACTGAAGCTTTCTTT. This gives the protein CASSPREDGTEAFF.

The rearrangement links TRBV27 to TRBJ2-5; D may be TRBD1 (5 bases). The J call may be faulty, since TRBJ2-7 better matches the DNA end. Per the germline V gene, CDR1 is MNHEY and CDR2 is SMNVEV (reference sequence). This CDR3 region has 13 residues. The CDR3 spells CASSPRQIYEQYF. Here the CDR3 DNA reads TGTGCCAGCAGTCCGAGACAGATCTACGAGCAGTACTTC.

The chain is built from TRBV6-6 and TRBJ2-3, with a tentative D call TRBD1 (8 bases). This CDR3 comprises 16 residues. V was trimmed by 7 bases and J by 3 bases, leaving 20 bases between them. Germline V gives CDR1 MNHNY, CDR2 SVGAGI (reference sequence). CDR3 region: CASNTYRGEGTDTQYF. The CDR3 DNA follows: TGTGCCAGCAACACATACAGGGGGGAGGGAACAGATACGCAGTATTTT.

Concerning this clone itself: One junction end disagrees with the germline gene, perhaps due to a read error. The chain's CDR3 is CVSSKSGRGSYEQYF. The CDR3 nucleotides read TGTGTCAGCAGCAAGAGCGGGAGGGGCTCCTACGAGCAGTACTTC. V and J are TRBV7-8 and TRBJ2-7; TRBD2 matches at 10 bases. Germline CDR1 reads SGHVS; CDR2 reads FQNEAQ. The CDR3 runs to 15 residues.

The rearrangement links TRBV28 to TRBJ2-1; possibly TRBD2 for D (7 bases). The CDR3 is 21 amino acids. Germline V gene lookup returns CDR1 MDHEN and CDR2 SYDVKM. With 1 base removed from V and 5 bases from J, the gap between germline ends came to 30 bases. CDR3 sequence reads: CASSLSRIFSGRGLAHNEQFF. Here the CDR3 DNA reads TGTGCCAGCAGTTTATCCAGGATTTTTAGCGGGCGGGGGCTGGCGCACAATGAGCAGTTCTTC. Looking up the rest from reference TRBV28 and TRBJ2-1 gives the full variable domain: DVKVTQSSRYLVKRTGEKVFLECVQDMDHENMFWYRQDPGLGLRLIYFSYDVKMKEKGDIPEGYSVSREKKERFSLILESASTNQTSMYLCASSLSRIFSGRGLAHNEQFFGPGTRLTVL.

V usage is TRBV21-1 and J usage is TRBJ2-2; TRBD2, as called in the table, went unchecked against the DNA. TRBV21-1 is a recognized pseudogene. The length of the CDR3 is 11 residues. The CDR3 sequence: CASSTAGELFF. In nucleotides, the CDR3 is TGTGCCAGCAGCACGGCCGGGGAGCTGTTTTTT.

With regard to this clone: In the same sample, other DNA sequences code for this CDR3. The chain uses TRBV6-1 and TRBJ1-5; 10 nucleotides agree with TRBD1. Germline V gene lookup returns CDR1 MNHNS and CDR2 SASEGT. Trimming at V came to 4 bases and at J to 4 bases, leaving 4 bases not matched to a gene. The CDR3 is 15 amino acids. This CDR3 reads CASSAGTGDNQPQHF. In DNA form, the CDR3 reads TGTGCCAGCAGTGCCGGGACAGGGGATAATCAGCCCCAGCATTTT.

This clone has just a few counts. This chain links TRBV5-1 with TRBJ1-1; D is ambiguous. In germline, CDR1 is SGHRS, CDR2 YFSETQ. This CDR3 comprises 14 residues. V shed 4 bases and J shed 3 bases, with 13 bases lying between them. Written as DNA, the CDR3 is TGCGCCAGCAGCCCCGGGATTCTGCACACTGAAGCTTTCTTT. Encoded protein: CASSPGILHTEAFF.